The sequence of this T cell receptor beta chain was determined in a study of identical twins. Findings and caveats of the study: In zero-insertion analyses, partial confounding could arise from invariant MAIT and iNKT cells.

This clonotype has only a few counts. Its specificity is unknown. TCRdb re-called the 5' RACE reads with MiXCR, one entry per CDR3 protein. The sample yields about 790,000 distinct CDR3 sequences, 18% seen once. Healthy Caucasian donors formed the entire cohort. A further study also used this sample, focusing on T cells expressing NK-cell markers. That paper adds: In more than 5 donors, dominant CD3+CD56+NKG2C+ clones formed about 1.0-7.0% of CD8+ cells.

The sequence came from a woman under 30 in good health. Sequenced input: PBMCs.

The CDR3 sequence: CASGDREEQYF. The CDR3, as DNA: TGTGCCAGCGGGGACAGGGAAGAGCAGTACTTC. The gene calls are TRBV18 and TRBJ2-7; 9 nucleotides match TRBD1. The CDR3 extends over 11 amino acids. Germline lookup yields CDR1 KGHSH and CDR2 LQKENI. J lost 7 bases, V lost 8 bases, and 3 bases had no gene match.